This TCR beta chain was documented in a study of blood T cell repertoires in COVID-19 (TCRdb year 2020). In terms of the full investigation: The collaborator samples originated in the United States, Italy and Spain and spanned the acute and convalescent phases of COVID-19. Where available, HLA class I and class II types were obtained from metadata supplied by the sample provider rather than from assay-based typing. Subjects who had been exposed to COVID-19, were actively infected with it, or had recovered from it provided the deeply sampled blood TCRbeta repertoires that made up the dataset. Samples came from the ongoing ImmuneRACE study (first 160 participants) plus 1,254 subjects from 6 global collaborators. A de-identified subject ID, COVID-19 status, age in years and sex were almost always included in the sample metadata. The repertoires were released in a freely available public database intended as a resource for research on the immune response to SARS-CoV-2. The material from the prospective study consisted of cDNA or gDNA derived from T cells, B-cell-depleted T cells, or PBMCs.

Of note for this clone: The antigen it binds to is not known. Per-base quality was not reported, and no clone a single base away is much larger than it.

Participants in the prospective study were enrolled through a virtual design, were aged about 18 to 89 years, and lived in fewer than 30 United States geographic areas. Cohort assignment in the prospective study relied on participant-reported clinical history from a screening survey and a study questionnaire. Mobile phlebotomists in the prospective study collected whole blood, serum and a nasopharyngeal or oropharyngeal swab from every participant. Prospective study participants could optionally give additional blood draws and questionnaires over a roughly two-month period. Prospective study blood samples were shipped either frozen or at room temperature before DNA extraction. TCRbeta CDR3 regions were amplified from genomic DNA using the immunoSEQ Assay, a bias-controlled multiplex PCR. The study's processing was this. Within the assay, amplification of reference gene primers was used to estimate how many nucleated cells each sample contained. To quantify the absolute abundance of each unique TCRbeta CDR3 rearrangement, sequence reads were collapsed and filtered. For each sample, productive Simpson clonality was calculated by taking the square root of Simpson's diversity index across productive rearrangements. TCRdb retrieved this table from immuneACCESS and kept in-frame rearrangements only. Not all clones are present; in checked studies, unresolved V genes account for under half, and no reason is known for the remainder. The V and J calls and the clone size are those of that table, but D and trimming were determined from the DNA. The sample contains fewer than 250,000 clones, about 91% of them found a single time. The ten largest clones add up to 2.6% of the sample.

According to the germline V gene, CDR1 reads MNHNS and CDR2 reads SASEGT. Cut back by 0 bases and 4 bases, the V and J ends lie 16 bases apart. The CDR3, from cysteine to phenylalanine, totals 16 residues. Only the CDR3 part of the read is kept: 48 bases, read in frame from the first base. Study-level results and caveats: Clinical and demographic metadata were provided uncurated, with the amount varying by source and participant.

Sequencing was carried out using PBMCs or T cells enriched from blood (not recorded which). The rearrangement joined TRBV6-1 to TRBJ2-7, and the D gene may be TRBD2, 6 bases matching. The sequence came from a woman in her 30s with acute COVID-19. The DNA sequence is as follows: TGTGCCAGCAGTGAAGCGCTTCTGGGGGGAGGATACGAGCAGTACTTC. The translation is CASSEALLGGGYEQYF.